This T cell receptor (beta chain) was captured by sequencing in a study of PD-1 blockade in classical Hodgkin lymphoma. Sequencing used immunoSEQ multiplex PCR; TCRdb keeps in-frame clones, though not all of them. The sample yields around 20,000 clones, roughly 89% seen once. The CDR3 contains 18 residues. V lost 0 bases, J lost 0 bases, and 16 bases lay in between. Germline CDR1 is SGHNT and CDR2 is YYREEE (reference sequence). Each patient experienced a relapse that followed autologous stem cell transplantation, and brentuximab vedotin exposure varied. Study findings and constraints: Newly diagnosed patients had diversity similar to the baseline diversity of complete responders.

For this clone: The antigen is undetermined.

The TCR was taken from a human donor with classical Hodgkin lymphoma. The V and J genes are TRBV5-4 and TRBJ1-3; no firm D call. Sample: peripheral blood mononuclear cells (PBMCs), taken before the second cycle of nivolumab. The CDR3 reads CASSLGPGRRSSGNTIYF. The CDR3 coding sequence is TGTGCCAGCAGCTTGGGCCCCGGGAGACGAAGCTCTGGAAACACCATATATTTT.